This T cell receptor (beta chain) was sequenced in a study of CD4+ T cells in melanoma. Findings and caveats of the study: CD8+ T cell, macrophage and B cell function reportedly correlated with neoantigen-specific CD4+ T cells.

Measured with immunoSEQ multiplex PCR; TCRdb has only the in-frame clones, and not every one. The sample has more than 110,000 clones; about 90% are singletons. On this clone itself: Its antigen is unidentified.

The germline V gene has CDR1 MNHNS and CDR2 SASEGT. Trimming stripped 8 bases from V and 8 bases from J, with 18 bases between. The CDR3 is 13 residues long. This TCR came from a human donor with melanoma. This chain connects TRBV6-1 to TRBJ1-2; D possibly corresponds to TRBD1 (5 bases). CDR3 nucleotides: TGTGCCAGCCTCCAGGGTCCCCTAGGAGGCTACACCTTC. Protein product: CASLQGPLGGYTF.